This T cell receptor beta chain is from a study of CD8+ T cells in alopecia areata. Overall study: Oral tofacitinib, 5 to 10 mg twice daily, was given in an open-label trial. Findings of the study overall: Scalp specimens additionally yield sequences from normal skin's resident alphabeta T cells.

Extracted RNA was reverse transcribed, and the resulting cDNA served as sequencing template. Assay: immunoSEQ multiplex PCR; the TCRdb copy retains only in-frame clones and omits some. The data hold fewer than 150,000 clones, with 45% to 65% observed a single time. With regard to this clone: The antigen remains undetermined.

This CDR3 has 13 amino acids. Germline V CDR1 and CDR2: SGHRS, YFSETQ. V lost 6 bases to trimming and J lost 3 bases, with 12 bases between them. Researchers took lesional scalp punch biopsies and peripheral blood from people who were alopecia areata patients. Here the sequenced sample was CD4+ T cells sorted from blood, taken at week 0. The V call is TRBV5-1, the J call TRBJ2-5, with D perhaps TRBD2 (5 bases). The receptor was derived from a human donor with alopecia areata. The CDR3 region has the DNA TGCGCCAGCAAAGAGCGGAGAGAAGAGACCCAGTACTTC. Translation gives CASKERREETQYF.